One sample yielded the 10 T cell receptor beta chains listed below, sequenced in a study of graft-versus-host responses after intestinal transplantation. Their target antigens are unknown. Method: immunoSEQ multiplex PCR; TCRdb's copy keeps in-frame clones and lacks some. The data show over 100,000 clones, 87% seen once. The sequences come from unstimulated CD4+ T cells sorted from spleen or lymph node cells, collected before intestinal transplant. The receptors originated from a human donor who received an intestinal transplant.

The CDR3 reads CASSLAGAYYNEQFF. CDR3 sequence (DNA): TGTGCCAGCAGTTTAGCGGGGGCGTACTACAATGAGCAGTTCTTC. V is TRBV27 and J is TRBJ2-1, with D perhaps TRBD2 (7 bases). The CDR3 is 15 amino acids. Germline lookup yields CDR1 MNHEY and CDR2 SMNVEV (reference sequence). V was shortened by 2 bases and J by 3 bases, with 11 bases between the two germline ends.

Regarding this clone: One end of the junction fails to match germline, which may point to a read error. The DNA for the CDR3 is TGTGCCAGCAGCAATCCCCTTAGCGGGAGGGCGGAGAACCAGTACTTC. This gives the protein CASSNPLSGRAENQYF. The genes are TRBV5-4 and TRBJ2-5; TRBD2 matches at 11 bases. The CDR3 runs 16 residues. Germline V lookup: CDR1 SGHNT, CDR2 YYREEE (reference sequence).

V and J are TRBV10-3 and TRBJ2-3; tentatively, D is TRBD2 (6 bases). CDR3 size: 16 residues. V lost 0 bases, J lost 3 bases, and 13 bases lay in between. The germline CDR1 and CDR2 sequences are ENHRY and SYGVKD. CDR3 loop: CAISESPGAVTDTQYF. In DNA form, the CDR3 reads TGTGCCATCAGTGAGTCCCCGGGAGCAGTGACAGATACGCAGTATTTT.

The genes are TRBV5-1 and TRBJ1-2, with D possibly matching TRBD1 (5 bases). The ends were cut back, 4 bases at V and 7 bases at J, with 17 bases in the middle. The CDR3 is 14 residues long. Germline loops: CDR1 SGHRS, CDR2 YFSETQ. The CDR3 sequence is CASSHGARDGGYTF. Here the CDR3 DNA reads TGCGCCAGCAGCCACGGGGCGCGGGACGGTGGCTACACCTTC. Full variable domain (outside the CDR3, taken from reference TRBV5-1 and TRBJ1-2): KAGVTQTPRYLIKTRGQQVTLSCSPISGHRSVSWYQQTPGQGLQFLFEYFSETQRNKGNFPGRFSGRQFSNSRSEMNVSTLELGDSALYLCASSHGARDGGYTFGSGTRLTVV.

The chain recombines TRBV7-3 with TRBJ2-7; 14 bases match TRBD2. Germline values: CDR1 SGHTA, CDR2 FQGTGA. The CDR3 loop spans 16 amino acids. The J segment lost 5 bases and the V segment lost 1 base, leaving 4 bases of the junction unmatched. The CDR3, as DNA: TGTGCCAGCAGCTTAAGGGGACTAGCGGGAGCCCACGAGCAGTACTTC. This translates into CASSLRGLAGAHEQYF.

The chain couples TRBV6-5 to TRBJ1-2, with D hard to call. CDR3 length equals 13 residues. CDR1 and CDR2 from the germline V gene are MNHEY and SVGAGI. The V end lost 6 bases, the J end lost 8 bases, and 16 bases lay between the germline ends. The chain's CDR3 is CASSLTGRRGYTF. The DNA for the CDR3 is TGTGCCAGCAGCCTCACCGGACGCCGGGGCTACACCTTC.

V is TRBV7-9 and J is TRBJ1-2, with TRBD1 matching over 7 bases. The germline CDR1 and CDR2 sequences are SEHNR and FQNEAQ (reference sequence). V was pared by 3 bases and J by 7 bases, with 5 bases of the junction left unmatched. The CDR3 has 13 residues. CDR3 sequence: CASSFEGGGGYTF. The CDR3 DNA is TGTGCCAGCAGCTTCGAAGGGGGCGGTGGCTACACCTTC.

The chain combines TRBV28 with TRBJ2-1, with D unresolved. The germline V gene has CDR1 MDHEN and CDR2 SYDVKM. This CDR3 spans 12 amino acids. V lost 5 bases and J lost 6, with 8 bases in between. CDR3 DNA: TGTGCCAGCAGTGAGGAGCGCAATGAGCAGTTCTTC. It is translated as CASSEERNEQFF.

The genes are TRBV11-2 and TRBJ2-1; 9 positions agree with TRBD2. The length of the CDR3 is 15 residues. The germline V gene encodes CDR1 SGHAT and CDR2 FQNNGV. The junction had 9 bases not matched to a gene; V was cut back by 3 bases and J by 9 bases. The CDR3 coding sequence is TGTGCCAGCAGCTTGTTTAGCGGGAGTAAAGGTGAGCAGTTCTTC. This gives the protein CASSLFSGSKGEQFF.

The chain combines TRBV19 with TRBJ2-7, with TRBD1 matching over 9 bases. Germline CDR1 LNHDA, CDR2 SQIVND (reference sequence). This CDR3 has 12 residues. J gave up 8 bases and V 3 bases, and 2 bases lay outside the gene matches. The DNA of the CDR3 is TGTGCCAGTAGTATTGGGACAGGGAAGCAGTACTTC. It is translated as CASSIGTGKQYF.